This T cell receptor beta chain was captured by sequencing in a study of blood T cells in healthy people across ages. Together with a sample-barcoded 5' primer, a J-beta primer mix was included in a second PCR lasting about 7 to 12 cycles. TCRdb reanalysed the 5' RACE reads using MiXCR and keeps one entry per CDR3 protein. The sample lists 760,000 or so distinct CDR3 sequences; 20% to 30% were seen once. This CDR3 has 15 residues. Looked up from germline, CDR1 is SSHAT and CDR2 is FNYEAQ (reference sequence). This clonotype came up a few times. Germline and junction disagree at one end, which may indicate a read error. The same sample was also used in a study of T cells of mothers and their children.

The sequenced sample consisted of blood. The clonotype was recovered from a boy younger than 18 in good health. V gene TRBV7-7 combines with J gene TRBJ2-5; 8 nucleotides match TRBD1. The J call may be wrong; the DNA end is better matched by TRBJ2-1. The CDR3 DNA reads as TGTGCTAGCAGCTCCGGGACAGGCTTCAACAATGAGCAGTTCTTC. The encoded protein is CASSSGTGFNNEQFF.